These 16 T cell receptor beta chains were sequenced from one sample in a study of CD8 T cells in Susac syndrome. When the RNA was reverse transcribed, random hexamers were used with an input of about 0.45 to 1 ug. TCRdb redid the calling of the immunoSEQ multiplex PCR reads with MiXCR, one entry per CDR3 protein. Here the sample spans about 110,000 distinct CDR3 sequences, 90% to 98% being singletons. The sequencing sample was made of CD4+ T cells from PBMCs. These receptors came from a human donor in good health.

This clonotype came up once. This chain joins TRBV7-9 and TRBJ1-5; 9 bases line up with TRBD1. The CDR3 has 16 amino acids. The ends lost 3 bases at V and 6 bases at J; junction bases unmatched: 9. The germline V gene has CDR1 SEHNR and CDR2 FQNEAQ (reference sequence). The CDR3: CASSFSSGTGSQPQHF. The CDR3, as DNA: TGTGCCAGCAGCTTCTCCTCTGGGACAGGGAGTCAGCCCCAGCATTTT.

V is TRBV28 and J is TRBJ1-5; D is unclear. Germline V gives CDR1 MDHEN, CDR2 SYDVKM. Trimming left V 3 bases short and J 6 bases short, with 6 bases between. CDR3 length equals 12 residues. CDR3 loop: CASSLTSQPQHF. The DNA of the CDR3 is TGTGCCAGCAGTTTGACCAGTCAGCCCCAGCATTTT.

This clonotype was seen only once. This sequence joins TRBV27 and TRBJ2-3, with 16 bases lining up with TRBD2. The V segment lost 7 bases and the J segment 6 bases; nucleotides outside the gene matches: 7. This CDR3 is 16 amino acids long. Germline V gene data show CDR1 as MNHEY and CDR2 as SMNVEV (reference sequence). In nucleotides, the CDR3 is TGTGCCAGCAAACCTCCGGGACTAGCGGGAGGGGATACGCAGTATTTT. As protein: CASKPPGLAGGDTQYF.

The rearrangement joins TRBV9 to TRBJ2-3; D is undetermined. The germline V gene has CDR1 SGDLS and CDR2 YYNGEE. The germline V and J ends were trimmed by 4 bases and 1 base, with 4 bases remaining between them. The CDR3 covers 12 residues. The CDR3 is CASSNRTDTQYF. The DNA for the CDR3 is TGTGCCAGCAGCAACCGCACAGATACGCAGTATTTT.

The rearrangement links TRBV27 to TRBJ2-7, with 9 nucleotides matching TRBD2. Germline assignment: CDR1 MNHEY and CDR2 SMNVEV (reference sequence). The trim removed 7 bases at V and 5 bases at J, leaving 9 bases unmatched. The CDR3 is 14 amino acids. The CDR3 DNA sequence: TGTGCCAGCACCCCGGGCGGGAGGGCAGACGAGCAGTACTTC. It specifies CASTPGGRADEQYF.

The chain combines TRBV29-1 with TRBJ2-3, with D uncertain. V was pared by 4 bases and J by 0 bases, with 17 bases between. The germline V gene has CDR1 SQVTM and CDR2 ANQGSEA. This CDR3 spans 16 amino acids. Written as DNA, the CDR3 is TGCAGCGTTGGTTTGGTAGGTCCGACTAGCACAGATACGCAGTATTTT. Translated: CSVGLVGPTSTDTQYF.

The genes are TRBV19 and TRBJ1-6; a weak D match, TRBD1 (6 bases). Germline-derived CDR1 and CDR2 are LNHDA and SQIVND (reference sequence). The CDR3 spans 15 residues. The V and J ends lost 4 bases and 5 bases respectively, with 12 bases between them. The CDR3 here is CASSTGRTDNSPLHF. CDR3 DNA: TGTGCCAGTAGTACGGGACGGACAGATAATTCACCCCTCCACTTT.

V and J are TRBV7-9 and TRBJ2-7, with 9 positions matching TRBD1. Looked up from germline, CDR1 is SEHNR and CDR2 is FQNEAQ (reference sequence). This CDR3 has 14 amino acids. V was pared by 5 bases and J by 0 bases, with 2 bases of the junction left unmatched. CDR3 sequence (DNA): TGTGCCAGCAGCCCGGACAGGGGCTCCTACGAGCAGTACTTC. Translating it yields CASSPDRGSYEQYF.

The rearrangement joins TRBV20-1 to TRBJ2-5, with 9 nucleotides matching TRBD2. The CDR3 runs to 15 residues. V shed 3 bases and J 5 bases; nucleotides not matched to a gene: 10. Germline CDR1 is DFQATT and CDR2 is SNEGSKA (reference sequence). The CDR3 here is CSARSQREVGETQYF. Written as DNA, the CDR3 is TGCAGTGCTAGGAGCCAGCGGGAGGTAGGGGAGACCCAGTACTTC.

CDR3 DNA: TGCAGCGTTGTCCCTCAATATGGGAACACTGAAGCTTTCTTT. Translation gives CSVVPQYGNTEAFF. The V call is TRBV29-1, the J call TRBJ1-1; D unresolved. The V end lost 4 bases, the J end lost 1 base, and 13 bases lay between the germline ends. The CDR3 loop spans 14 amino acids. Germline CDR1 SQVTM, CDR2 ANQGSEA.

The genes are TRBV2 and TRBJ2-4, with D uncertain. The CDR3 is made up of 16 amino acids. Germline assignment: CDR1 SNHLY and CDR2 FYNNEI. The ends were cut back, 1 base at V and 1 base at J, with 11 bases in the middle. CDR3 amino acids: CASSEGARAAKNIQYF. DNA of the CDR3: TGTGCCAGCAGTGAAGGGGCTAGGGCGGCCAAAAACATTCAGTACTTC.

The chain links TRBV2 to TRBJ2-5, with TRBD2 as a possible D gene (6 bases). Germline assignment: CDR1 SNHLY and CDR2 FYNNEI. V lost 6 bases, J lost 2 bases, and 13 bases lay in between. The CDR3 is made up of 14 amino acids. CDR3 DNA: TGTGCCAGCAGCGCTCGGAGGGGACAAGAGACCCAGTACTTC. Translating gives CASSARRGQETQYF.

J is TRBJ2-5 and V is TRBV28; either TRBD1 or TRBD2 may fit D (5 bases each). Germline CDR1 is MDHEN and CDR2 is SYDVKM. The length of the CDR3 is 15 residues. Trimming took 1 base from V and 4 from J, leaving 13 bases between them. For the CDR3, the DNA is TGTGCCAGCAGTTTATTCCGGGGCCGGGTAGAGACCCAGTACTTC. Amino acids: CASSLFRGRVETQYF.

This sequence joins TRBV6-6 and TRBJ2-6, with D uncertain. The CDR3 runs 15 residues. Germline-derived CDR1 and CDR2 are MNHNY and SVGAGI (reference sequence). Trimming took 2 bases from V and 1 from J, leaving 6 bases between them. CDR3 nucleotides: TGTGCCAGCAGTTACGATAATTCTGGGGCCAACGTCCTGACTTTC. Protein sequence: CASSYDNSGANVLTF.

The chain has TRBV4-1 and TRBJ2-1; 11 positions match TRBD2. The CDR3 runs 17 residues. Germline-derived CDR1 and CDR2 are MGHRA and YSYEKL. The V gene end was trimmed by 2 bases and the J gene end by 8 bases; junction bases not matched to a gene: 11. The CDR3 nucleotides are TGCGCCAGCAGCCAAAGTAGCGGGAGGGCCCTCGGGGATGAGCAGTTCTTC. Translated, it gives CASSQSSGRALGDEQFF.

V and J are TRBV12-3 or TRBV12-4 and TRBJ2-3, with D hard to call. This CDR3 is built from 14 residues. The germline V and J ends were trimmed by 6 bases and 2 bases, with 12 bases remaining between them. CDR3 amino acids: CASSSGGNTDTQYF. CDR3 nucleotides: TGTGCCAGCAGCTCGGGCGGTAACACAGATACGCAGTATTTT.